A selection of T cell receptor beta chains follows, all from one sample in a study of precursors of human CD4 cytotoxic T cells. One entry per CDR3 protein results from TCRdb running MiXCR on the reads. The sample carries fewer than 600 distinct CDR3 sequences, 17% recorded once. Sample: memory CD4+ T cells from blood (PBMCs). The receptors derive from a human donor in good health. The CDR3 runs from the conserved cysteine through the conserved F or W. The order of the fields is clone size, V gene, D gene, J gene, CDR3 protein, CDR3 DNA. The D gene is left open where the match is weak. Clone size is given for some rows only: seen once, a few or many times, or a class if the clone is expanded.

>large|TRBV18|NA|TRBJ1-1
CASSPGPGGTEAFF
TGTGCCAGCTCACCAGGGCCGGGAGGGACTGAAGCTTTCTTT
>large|TRBV4-1|TRBD2|TRBJ2-1
CASSQGLAGRGEQFF
TGCGCCAGCAGCCAAGGGCTAGCGGGGCGAGGTGAGCAGTTCTTC
>few|TRBV5-1|NA|TRBJ1-5
CASSLDGQSNQPQHF
TGCGCCAGCAGCTTGGATGGACAGAGCAATCAGCCCCAGCATTTT
>large|TRBV6-4|NA|TRBJ1-1
CASSPTGNTEAFF
TGTGCCAGCAGTCCGACAGGGAACACTGAAGCTTTCTTT
>NA|TRBV5-1|NA|TRBJ2-2
CASSLDLNTGKLFF
TGCGCCAGCAGCTTGGATCTTAACACCGGGAAGCTGTTTTTT
>NA|TRBV7-2|NA|TRBJ2-7
CASSQRRSGAGGYEQYF
TGTGCCAGCAGCCAAAGAAGGTCGGGAGCAGGAGGCTACGAGCAGTACTTC
>large|TRBV7-2|NA|TRBJ2-3
CASSYSSTDTQYF
TGTGCCAGCAGCTATAGTAGCACAGATACGCAGTATTTT
>few|TRBV12-3/TRBV12-4|NA|TRBJ1-5
CASRDERGSNQPQHF
TGTGCCAGCAGGGATGAGAGGGGAAGCAATCAGCCCCAGCATTTT
>large|TRBV3-1|NA|TRBJ1-1
CASSQHWGQNTEAFF
TGTGCCAGCAGCCAACACTGGGGACAGAACACTGAAGCTTTCTTT
>NA|TRBV2|NA|TRBJ2-7
CASNAFSYEQYF
TGTGCCAGCAACGCCTTCTCCTACGAGCAGTACTTC
>large|TRBV11-1|TRBD2|TRBJ2-2
CASSLRRWRASGNTGELFF
TGTGCCAGCAGCTTAAGGCGTTGGCGGGCTAGCGGCAACACCGGGGAGCTGTTTTTT
>NA|TRBV15|NA|TRBJ1-2
CVTSRDSQGSYGYTF
TGTGTCACCAGCAGAGATAGCCAGGGGAGCTATGGCTACACCTTC
>large|TRBV29-1|NA|TRBJ1-6
CSVGAGVNSPLHF
TGCAGCGTTGGGGCAGGTGTTAATTCACCCCTCCACTTT
>large|TRBV20-1|NA|TRBJ2-1
CSAQTQRLGFDEQFF
TGCAGTGCCCAAACCCAGAGACTAGGTTTTGATGAGCAGTTCTTC
>NA|TRBV7-2|NA|TRBJ2-7
CASSEVGPWEQYF
TGTGCCAGCTCCGAGGTGGGGCCTTGGGAGCAGTACTTC
>NA|TRBV19|TRBD1|TRBJ2-2
CASSIQGASGELFF
TGTGCCAGTAGTATTCAGGGGGCATCCGGGGAGCTGTTTTTT
>large|TRBV4-1|TRBD1|TRBJ2-3
CASSQGPGQGRTDTQYF
TGCGCCAGCAGCCAGGGACCGGGACAGGGGCGTACAGATACGCAGTATTTT
>large|TRBV10-3|NA|TRBJ2-7
CAISEQRRYSYEQYF
TGTGCCATCAGTGAGCAGAGGCGATACTCCTACGAGCAGTACTTC
>few|TRBV7-8|NA|TRBJ1-2
CASSLGPTIYGYTF
TGTGCCAGCAGCTTAGGCCCCACAATCTATGGCTACACCTTC
>few|TRBV7-2|TRBD1|TRBJ2-3
CASSLRSGGGTDTQYF
TGTGCCAGCAGCTTACGTTCAGGGGGCGGAACAGATACGCAGTATTTT
>large|TRBV3-1|TRBD1|TRBJ1-1
CASSQEGTGIGEAFF
TGTGCCAGCAGCCAAGAGGGGACAGGGATAGGTGAAGCTTTCTTT
>few|TRBV7-2|TRBD1|TRBJ1-1
CASSLAQAGGANTEAFF
TGTGCCAGCAGCTTAGCGCAGGCAGGGGGCGCGAACACTGAAGCTTTCTTT
>NA|TRBV12-3/TRBV12-4|NA|TRBJ2-5
CASSLGVQETQYF
TGTGCCAGCAGTTTGGGAGTCCAAGAGACCCAGTACTTC
>large|TRBV9|NA|TRBJ1-6
CASSVVGDNSPLHF
TGTGCCAGCAGCGTAGTTGGGGATAATTCACCCCTCCACTTT
>large|TRBV2|TRBD2|TRBJ2-1
CASSPGLAGDYNEQFF
TGTGCCAGCTCCCCCGGGCTAGCGGGGGACTACAATGAGCAGTTCTTC
>large|TRBV7-9|NA|TRBJ1-1
CASSLQSLDTEAFF
TGTGCCAGCAGCTTACAGAGCCTCGACACTGAAGCTTTCTTT
>large|TRBV24-1|NA|TRBJ2-3
CATSDSRSDTQYF
TGTGCCACCAGTGATTCACGGTCAGATACGCAGTATTTT
>large|TRBV15|NA|TRBJ1-2
CATSRENYGYTF
TGTGCCACCAGCAGAGAAAACTATGGCTACACCTTC
>NA|TRBV20-1|TRBD2|TRBJ2-1
CSAHRGAGVSNEQFF
TGCAGTGCCCACCGCGGGGCGGGAGTGAGCAATGAGCAGTTCTTC
>few|TRBV5-1|NA|TRBJ2-4
CASSPDGWGIQYF
TGCGCCAGCAGCCCGGACGGGTGGGGCATTCAGTACTTC
>large|TRBV5-1|NA|TRBJ2-3
CASSQDSPTDTQYF
TGCGCCAGCAGCCAGGACAGCCCCACAGATACGCAGTATTTT
>large|TRBV29-1|NA|TRBJ2-3
CSVDRQSTDTQYF
TGCAGCGTCGACAGACAGAGCACAGATACGCAGTATTTT
>few|TRBV20-1|NA|TRBJ2-1
CSAREGGGYNEQFF
TGCAGTGCTAGAGAAGGTGGGGGGTACAATGAGCAGTTCTTC
>large|TRBV6-5|NA|TRBJ2-2
CASRPTLLAITGGELFF
TGTGCCAGCAGACCAACCCTCCTAGCGATCACCGGCGGGGAGCTGTTTTTT
>NA|TRBV3-1|NA|TRBJ2-1
CASSSRGGAYNEQFF
TGTGCCAGCAGCAGCAGGGGGGGGGCCTACAATGAGCAGTTCTTC
>few|TRBV10-3|NA|TRBJ2-1
CAIILWLAFEQFF
TGTGCCATCATACTTTGGCTAGCTTTCGAGCAGTTCTTC
>large|TRBV5-5|NA|TRBJ1-1
CASSLERAGNTEAFF
TGTGCCAGCAGCTTGGAGCGGGCAGGGAACACTGAAGCTTTCTTT
>large|TRBV24-1|NA|TRBJ2-3
CATGEVGQGTQYF
TGTGCCACCGGTGAGGTCGGCCAGGGTACGCAGTATTTT
>few|TRBV24-1|TRBD1|TRBJ2-6
CATSQGARSFSGANVLTF
TGTGCCACCAGTCAGGGGGCGCGGAGCTTCTCTGGGGCCAACGTCCTGACTTTC
>large|TRBV7-2|NA|TRBJ2-4
CASSLWAKNIQYF
TGTGCCAGCAGCTTATGGGCCAAAAACATTCAGTACTTC
>large|TRBV2|NA|TRBJ2-7
CASRRRGTDVYEQYF
TGTGCCAGCAGGCGCCGGGGGACAGATGTCTACGAGCAGTACTTC
>NA|TRBV5-4|TRBD2|TRBJ2-3
CASSFATSGGADTQYF
TGTGCCAGCAGCTTCGCTACTAGCGGGGGGGCAGATACGCAGTATTTT
>large|TRBV18|NA|TRBJ1-3
CASSPGQGNTIYF
TGTGCCAGCTCACCGGGACAAGGAAACACCATATATTTT
>large|TRBV5-1|NA|TRBJ2-2
CASSGGGNANTGELFF
TGCGCCAGCAGCGGTGGCGGAAACGCGAACACCGGGGAGCTGTTTTTT
>few|TRBV5-4|NA|TRBJ2-1
CASSQSLAKYNEQFF
TGTGCCAGCAGCCAGTCTCTAGCGAAATACAATGAGCAGTTCTTC
>large|TRBV5-1|NA|TRBJ1-4
CASSLEGSTPNEKLFF
TGCGCCAGCAGCTTGGAGGGCAGCACACCTAATGAAAAACTGTTTTTT
>few|TRBV2|NA|TRBJ2-1
CASSGVQSSYNEQFF
TGTGCCAGCAGTGGGGTACAGAGCTCCTACAATGAGCAGTTCTTC
>large|TRBV12-3/TRBV12-4|NA|TRBJ2-5
CASSSQETQYF
TGTGCCAGCAGTTCTCAAGAGACCCAGTACTTC
>hyperexpanded|TRBV12-2|NA|TRBJ2-7
CASRSLGLAGSREQYF
TGTGCAAGTCGCTCTTTGGGACTAGCGGGGTCCCGAGAGCAGTACTTC
>NA|TRBV4-3|TRBD2|TRBJ2-7
CASSQDGGRGEQYF
TGCGCCAGCAGCCAAGATGGGGGGAGGGGCGAGCAGTACTTC
>large|TRBV29-1|NA|TRBJ2-4
CSVGGENIQYF
TGCAGCGTGGGGGGAGAAAACATTCAGTACTTC
>large|TRBV10-3|NA|TRBJ1-6
CAISGTPDNSPLHF
TGTGCCATCAGTGGGACACCAGATAATTCACCCCTCCACTTT
>large|TRBV2|TRBD1|TRBJ1-1
CASRGQRNTEAFF
TGTGCCAGCAGGGGACAGAGAAACACTGAAGCTTTCTTT
>large|TRBV6-5|TRBD1|TRBJ1-6
CASSSSGTGGDSPLHF
TGTGCCAGCAGTTCGTCCGGGACAGGGGGGGATTCACCCCTCCACTTT
>large|TRBV15|NA|TRBJ2-3
CATSRDVDTQYF
TGTGCCACCAGCAGAGATGTGGATACGCAGTATTTT
>large|TRBV24-1|NA|TRBJ2-2
CATSDSSKPTGELFF
TGTGCCACCAGTGATTCTTCTAAACCCACCGGGGAGCTGTTTTTT